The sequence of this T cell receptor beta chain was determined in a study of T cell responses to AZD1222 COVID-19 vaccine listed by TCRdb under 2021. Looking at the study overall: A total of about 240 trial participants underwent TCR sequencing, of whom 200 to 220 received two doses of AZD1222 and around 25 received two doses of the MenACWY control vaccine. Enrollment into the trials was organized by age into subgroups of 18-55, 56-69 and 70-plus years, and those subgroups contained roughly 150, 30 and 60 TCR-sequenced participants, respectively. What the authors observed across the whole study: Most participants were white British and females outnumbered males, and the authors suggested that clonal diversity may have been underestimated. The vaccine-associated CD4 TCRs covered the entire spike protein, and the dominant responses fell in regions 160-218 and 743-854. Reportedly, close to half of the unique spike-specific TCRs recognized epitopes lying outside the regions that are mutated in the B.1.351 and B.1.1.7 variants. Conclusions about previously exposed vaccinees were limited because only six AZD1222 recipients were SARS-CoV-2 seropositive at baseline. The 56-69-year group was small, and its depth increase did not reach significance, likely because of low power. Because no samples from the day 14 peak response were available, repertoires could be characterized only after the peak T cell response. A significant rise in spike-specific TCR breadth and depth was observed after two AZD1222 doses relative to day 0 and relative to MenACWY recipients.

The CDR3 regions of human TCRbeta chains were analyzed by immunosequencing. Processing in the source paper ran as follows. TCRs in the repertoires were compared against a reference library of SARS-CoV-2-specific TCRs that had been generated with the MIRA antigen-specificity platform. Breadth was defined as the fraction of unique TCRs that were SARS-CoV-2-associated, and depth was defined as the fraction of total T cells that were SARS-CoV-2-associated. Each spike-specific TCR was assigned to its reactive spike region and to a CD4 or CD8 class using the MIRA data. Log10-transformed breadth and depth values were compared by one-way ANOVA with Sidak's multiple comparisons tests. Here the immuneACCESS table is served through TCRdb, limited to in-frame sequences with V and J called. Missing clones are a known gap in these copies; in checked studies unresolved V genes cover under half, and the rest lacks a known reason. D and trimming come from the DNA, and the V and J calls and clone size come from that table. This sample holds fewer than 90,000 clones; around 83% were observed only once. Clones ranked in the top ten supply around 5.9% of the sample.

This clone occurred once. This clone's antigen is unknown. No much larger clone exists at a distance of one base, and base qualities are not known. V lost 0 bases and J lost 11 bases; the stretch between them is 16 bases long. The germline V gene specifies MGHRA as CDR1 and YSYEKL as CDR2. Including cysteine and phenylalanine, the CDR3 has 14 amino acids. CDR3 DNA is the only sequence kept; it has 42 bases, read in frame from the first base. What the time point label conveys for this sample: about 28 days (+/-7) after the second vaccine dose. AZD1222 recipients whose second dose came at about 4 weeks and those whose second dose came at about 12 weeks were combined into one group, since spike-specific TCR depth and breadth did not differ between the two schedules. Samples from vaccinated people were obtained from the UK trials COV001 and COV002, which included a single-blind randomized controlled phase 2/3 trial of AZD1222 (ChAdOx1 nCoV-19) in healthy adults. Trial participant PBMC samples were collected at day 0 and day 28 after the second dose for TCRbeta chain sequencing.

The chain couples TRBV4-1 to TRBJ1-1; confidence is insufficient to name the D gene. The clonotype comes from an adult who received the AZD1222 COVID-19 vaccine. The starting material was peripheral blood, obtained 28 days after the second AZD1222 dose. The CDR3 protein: CASSQERPEIGAFF. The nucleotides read TGCGCCAGCAGCCAAGAGCGACCAGAGATAGGGGCTTTCTTT.